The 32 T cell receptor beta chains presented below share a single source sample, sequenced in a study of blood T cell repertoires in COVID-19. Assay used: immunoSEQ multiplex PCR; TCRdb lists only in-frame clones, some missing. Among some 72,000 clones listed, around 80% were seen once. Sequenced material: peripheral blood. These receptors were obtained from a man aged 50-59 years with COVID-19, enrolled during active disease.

The CDR3 nucleotides read TGTGCCAGCAGCCCGGGACAGACGTTTAATCAGCCCCAGCATTTT. As protein: CASSPGQTFNQPQHF. The J gene is TRBJ1-5, the V gene TRBV3-1 (or the pseudogene TRBV3-2); 7 bases match TRBD1. This CDR3 has 15 amino acids. The V gene end was trimmed by 4 bases and the J gene end by 4 bases; junction bases not matched to a gene: 7. Germline CDR1 LGHDT, CDR2 YNNKEL (reference sequence).

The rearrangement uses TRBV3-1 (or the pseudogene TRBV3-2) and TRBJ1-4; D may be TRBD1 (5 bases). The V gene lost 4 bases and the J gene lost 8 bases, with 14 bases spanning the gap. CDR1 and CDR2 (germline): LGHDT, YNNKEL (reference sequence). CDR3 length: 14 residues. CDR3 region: CASSLGIGGEKLFF. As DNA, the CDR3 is TGTGCCAGCAGCCTCGGCATTGGGGGGGAAAAACTGTTTTTT.

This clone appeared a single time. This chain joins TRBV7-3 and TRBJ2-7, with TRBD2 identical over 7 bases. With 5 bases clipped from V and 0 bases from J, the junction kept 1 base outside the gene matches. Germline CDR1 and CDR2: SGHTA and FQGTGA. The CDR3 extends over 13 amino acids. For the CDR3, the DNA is TGTGCCAGCAGCCGCGGGGGCTCCTACGAGCAGTACTTC. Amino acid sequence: CASSRGGSYEQYF.

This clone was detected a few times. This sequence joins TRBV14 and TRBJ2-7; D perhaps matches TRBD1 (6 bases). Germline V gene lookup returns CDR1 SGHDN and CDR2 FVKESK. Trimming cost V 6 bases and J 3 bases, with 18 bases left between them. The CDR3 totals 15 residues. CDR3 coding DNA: TGTGCCAGCAGTGTGGGGGCCTCTACTCGCTACGAGCAGTACTTC. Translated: CASSVGASTRYEQYF.

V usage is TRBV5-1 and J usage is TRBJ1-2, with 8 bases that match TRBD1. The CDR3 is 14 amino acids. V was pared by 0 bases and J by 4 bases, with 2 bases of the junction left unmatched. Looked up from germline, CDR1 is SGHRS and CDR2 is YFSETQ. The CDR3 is CASSLDGTGYGYTF. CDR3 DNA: TGCGCCAGCAGCTTGGATGGGACAGGCTATGGCTACACCTTC. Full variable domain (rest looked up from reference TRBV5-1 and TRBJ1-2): KAGVTQTPRYLIKTRGQQVTLSCSPISGHRSVSWYQQTPGQGLQFLFEYFSETQRNKGNFPGRFSGRQFSNSRSEMNVSTLELGDSALYLCASSLDGTGYGYTFGSGTRLTVV.

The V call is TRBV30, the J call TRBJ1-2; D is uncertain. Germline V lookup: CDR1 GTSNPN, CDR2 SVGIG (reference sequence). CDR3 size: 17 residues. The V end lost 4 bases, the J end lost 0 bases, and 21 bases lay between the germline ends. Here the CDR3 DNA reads TGTGCCTGGACGGTAACTATCGGGAGGCTCACTAACTATGGCTACACCTTC. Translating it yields CAWTVTIGRLTNYGYTF.

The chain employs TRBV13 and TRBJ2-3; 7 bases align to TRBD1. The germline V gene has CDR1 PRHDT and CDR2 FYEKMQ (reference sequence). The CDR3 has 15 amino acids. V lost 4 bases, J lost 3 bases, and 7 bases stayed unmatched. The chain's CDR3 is CASSSGQQRTDTQYF. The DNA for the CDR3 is TGTGCCAGCAGCTCGGGACAGCAAAGAACAGATACGCAGTATTTT.

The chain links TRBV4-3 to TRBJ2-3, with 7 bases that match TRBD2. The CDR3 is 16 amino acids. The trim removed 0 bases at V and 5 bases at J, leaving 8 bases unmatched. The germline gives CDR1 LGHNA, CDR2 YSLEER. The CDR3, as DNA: TGCGCCAGCAGCCAAGATCCCCCTCCGGGAGGAGATACGCAGTATTTT. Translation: CASSQDPPPGGDTQYF.

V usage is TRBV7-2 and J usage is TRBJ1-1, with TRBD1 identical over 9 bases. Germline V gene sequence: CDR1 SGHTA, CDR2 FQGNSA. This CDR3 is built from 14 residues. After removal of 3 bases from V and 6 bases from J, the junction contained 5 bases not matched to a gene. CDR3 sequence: CASSFRQGVAEAFF. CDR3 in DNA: TGTGCCAGCAGCTTCAGACAGGGGGTAGCTGAAGCTTTCTTT. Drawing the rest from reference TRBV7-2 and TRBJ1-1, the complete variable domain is GAGVSQSPSNKVTEKGKDVELRCDPISGHTALYWYRQSLGQGLEFLIYFQGNSAPDKSGLPSDRFSAERTGGSVSTLTIQRTQQEDSAVYLCASSFRQGVAEAFFGQGTRLTVV.

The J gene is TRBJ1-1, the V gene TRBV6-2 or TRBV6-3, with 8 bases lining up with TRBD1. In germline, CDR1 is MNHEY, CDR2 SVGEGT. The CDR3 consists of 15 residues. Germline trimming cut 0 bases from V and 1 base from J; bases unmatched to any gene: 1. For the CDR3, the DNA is TGTGCCAGCAGTTACTCTGGGACAGGGAACACTGAAGCTTTCTTT. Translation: CASSYSGTGNTEAFF.

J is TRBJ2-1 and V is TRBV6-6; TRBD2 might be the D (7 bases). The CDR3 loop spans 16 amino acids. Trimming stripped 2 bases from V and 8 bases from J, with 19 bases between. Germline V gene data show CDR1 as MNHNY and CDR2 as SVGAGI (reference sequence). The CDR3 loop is CASSYKGGGPHHEQFF. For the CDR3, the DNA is TGTGCCAGCAGTTACAAGGGGGGAGGGCCTCATCATGAGCAGTTCTTC.

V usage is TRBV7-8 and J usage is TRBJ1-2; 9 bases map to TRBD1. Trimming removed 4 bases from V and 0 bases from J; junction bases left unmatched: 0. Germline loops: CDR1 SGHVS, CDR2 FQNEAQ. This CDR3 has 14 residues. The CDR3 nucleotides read TGTGCCAGCAGCTGGACAGGGGCTAACTATGGCTACACCTTC. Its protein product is CASSWTGANYGYTF.

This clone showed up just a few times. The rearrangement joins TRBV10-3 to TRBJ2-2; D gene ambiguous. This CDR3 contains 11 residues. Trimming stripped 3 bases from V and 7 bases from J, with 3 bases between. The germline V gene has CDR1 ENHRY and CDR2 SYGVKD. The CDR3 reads CAISDIGELFF. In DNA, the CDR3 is TGTGCCATCAGTGATATCGGGGAGCTGTTTTTT.

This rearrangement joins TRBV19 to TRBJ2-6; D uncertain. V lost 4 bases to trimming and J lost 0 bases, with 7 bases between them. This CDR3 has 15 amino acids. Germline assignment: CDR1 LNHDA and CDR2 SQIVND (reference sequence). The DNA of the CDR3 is TGTGCCAGTAGTACCGACAACTCTGGGGCCAACGTCCTGACTTTC. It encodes CASSTDNSGANVLTF. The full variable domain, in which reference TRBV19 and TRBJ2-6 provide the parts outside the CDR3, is DGGITQSPKYLFRKEGQNVTLSCEQNLNHDAMYWYRQDPGQGLRLIYYSQIVNDFQKGDIAEGYSVSREKKESFPLTVTSAQKNPTAFYLCASSTDNSGANVLTFGAGSRLTVL.

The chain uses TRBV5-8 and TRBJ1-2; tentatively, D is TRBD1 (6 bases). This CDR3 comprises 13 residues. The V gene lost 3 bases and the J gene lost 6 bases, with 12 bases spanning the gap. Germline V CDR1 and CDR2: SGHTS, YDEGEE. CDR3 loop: CASSYDRTDGYTF. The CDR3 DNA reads TGTGCCAGCAGCTACGACAGGACGGATGGCTACACCTTC.

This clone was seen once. The CDR3 bases are TGTGCCAGTAGTATAGCCGGGACAGGGACCTACGAGCAGTACTTC. This sequence encodes CASSIAGTGTYEQYF. The chain is built from TRBV19 and TRBJ2-7; 9 bases are a match to TRBD1. Germline CDR1 reads LNHDA; CDR2 reads SQIVND (reference sequence). The CDR3 is 15 residues long. The ends lost 1 base at V and 2 bases at J; junction bases unmatched: 3.

The CDR3 nucleotides read TGCGCCAGCAGCCAACAATCCGGGACTAGCGGGAGGTATGAGCAGTTCTTC. Amino acid sequence: CASSQQSGTSGRYEQFF. This rearrangement joins TRBV4-1 to TRBJ2-1; 15 bases are a match to TRBD2. The CDR3 is made up of 17 amino acids. Germline trimming cut 2 bases from V and 8 bases from J; bases unmatched to any gene: 7. Germline CDR1 reads MGHRA; CDR2 reads YSYEKL.

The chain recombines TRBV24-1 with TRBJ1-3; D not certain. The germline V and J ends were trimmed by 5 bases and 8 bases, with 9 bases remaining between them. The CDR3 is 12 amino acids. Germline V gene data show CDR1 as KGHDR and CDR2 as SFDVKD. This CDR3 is CATSGLGDTIYF. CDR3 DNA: TGTGCCACCAGTGGTCTCGGGGACACCATATATTTT.

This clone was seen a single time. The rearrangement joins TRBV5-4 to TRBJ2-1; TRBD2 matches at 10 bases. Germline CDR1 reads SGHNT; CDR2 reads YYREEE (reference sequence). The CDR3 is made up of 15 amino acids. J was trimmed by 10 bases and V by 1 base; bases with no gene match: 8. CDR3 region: CASSLPRTSGAEQFF. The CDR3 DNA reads TGTGCCAGCAGCTTGCCCCGGACTAGCGGAGCCGAGCAGTTCTTC.

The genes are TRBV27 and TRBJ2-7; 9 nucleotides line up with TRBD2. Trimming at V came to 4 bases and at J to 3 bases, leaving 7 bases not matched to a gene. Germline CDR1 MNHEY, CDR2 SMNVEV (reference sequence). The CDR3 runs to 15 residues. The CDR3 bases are TGTGCCAGCAGTTCCTCGACTAGCGGATACTACGAGCAGTACTTC. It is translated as CASSSSTSGYYEQYF.

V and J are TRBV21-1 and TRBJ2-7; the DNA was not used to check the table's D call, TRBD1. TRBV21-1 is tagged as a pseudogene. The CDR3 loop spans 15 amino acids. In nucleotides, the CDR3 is TGTGCCAGCAGCAAATTTCCGGGACAGGGCTACGAGCAGTACTTC. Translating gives CASSKFPGQGYEQYF.

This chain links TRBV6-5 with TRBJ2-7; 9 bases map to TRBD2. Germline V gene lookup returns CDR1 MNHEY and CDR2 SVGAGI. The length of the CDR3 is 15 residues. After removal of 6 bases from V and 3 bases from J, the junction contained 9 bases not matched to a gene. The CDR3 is CASSISGRGVYEQYF. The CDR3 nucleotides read TGTGCCAGCAGCATTAGCGGGAGAGGGGTCTACGAGCAGTACTTC.

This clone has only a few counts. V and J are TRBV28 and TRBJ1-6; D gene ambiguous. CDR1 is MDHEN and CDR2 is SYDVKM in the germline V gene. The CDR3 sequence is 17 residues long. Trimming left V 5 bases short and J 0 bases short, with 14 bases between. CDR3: CASSGPGLGSYNSPLHF. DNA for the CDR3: TGTGCCAGCAGTGGACCGGGGTTGGGCTCCTATAATTCACCCCTCCACTTT.

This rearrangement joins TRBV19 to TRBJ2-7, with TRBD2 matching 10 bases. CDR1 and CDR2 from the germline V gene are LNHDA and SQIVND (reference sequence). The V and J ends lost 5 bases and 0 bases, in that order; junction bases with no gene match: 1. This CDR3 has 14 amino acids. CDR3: CASSWTSGSYEQYF. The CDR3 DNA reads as TGTGCCAGTAGTTGGACTAGCGGCTCCTACGAGCAGTACTTC.

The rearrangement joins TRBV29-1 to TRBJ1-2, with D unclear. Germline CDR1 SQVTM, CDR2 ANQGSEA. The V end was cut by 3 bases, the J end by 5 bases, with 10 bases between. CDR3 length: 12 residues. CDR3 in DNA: TGCAGCGTTGAGAGGATTCCTTATGGCTACACCTTC. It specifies CSVERIPYGYTF.

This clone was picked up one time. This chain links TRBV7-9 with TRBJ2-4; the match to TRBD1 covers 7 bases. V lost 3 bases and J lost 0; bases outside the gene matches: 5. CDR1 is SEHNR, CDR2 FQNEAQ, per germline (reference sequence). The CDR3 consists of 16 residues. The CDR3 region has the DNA TGTGCCAGCAGCTTCGGGACAGCGCTAGCCAAAAACATTCAGTACTTC. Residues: CASSFGTALAKNIQYF.

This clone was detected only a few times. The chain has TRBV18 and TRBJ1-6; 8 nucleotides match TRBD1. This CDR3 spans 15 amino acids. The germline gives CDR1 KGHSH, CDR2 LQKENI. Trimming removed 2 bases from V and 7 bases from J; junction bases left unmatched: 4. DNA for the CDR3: TGTGCCAGCTCACCATGGAGACAGGGGAATTCACCCCTCCACTTT. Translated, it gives CASSPWRQGNSPLHF.

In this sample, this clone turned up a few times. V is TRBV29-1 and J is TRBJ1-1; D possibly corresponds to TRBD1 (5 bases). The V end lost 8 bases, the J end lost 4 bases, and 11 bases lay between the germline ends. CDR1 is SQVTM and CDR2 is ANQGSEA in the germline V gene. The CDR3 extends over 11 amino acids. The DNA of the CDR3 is TGCAGCCACGGAGGGGCCACTGAAGCTTTCTTT. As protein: CSHGGATEAFF. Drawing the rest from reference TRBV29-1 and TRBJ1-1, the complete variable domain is SAVISQKPSRDICQRGTSLTIQCQVDSQVTMMFWYRQQPGQSLTLIATANQGSEATYESGFVIDKFPISRPNLTFSTLTVSNMSPEDSSIYLCSHGGATEAFFGQGTRLTVV.

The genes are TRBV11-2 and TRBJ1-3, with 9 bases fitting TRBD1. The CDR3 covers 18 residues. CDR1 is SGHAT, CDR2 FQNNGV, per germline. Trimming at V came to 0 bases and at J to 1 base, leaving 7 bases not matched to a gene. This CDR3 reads CASSLEPGTGLSGNTIYF. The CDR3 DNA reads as TGTGCCAGCAGCTTAGAACCCGGGACAGGGTTATCTGGAAACACCATATATTTT.

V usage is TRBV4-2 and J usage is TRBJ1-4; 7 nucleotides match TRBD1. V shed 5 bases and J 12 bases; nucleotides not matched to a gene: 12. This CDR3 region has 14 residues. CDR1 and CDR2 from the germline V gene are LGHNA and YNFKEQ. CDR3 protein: CASSARTGFGQLFF. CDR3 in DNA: TGTGCCAGCAGCGCCCGGACAGGTTTTGGGCAACTGTTTTTT.

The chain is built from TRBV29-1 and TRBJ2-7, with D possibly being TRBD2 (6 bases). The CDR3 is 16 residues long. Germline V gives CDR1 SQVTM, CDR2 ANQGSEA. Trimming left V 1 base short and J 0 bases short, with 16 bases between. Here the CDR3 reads CSVEGSARDDSYEQYF. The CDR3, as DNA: TGCAGCGTTGAAGGATCGGCGCGGGATGACTCCTACGAGCAGTACTTC.

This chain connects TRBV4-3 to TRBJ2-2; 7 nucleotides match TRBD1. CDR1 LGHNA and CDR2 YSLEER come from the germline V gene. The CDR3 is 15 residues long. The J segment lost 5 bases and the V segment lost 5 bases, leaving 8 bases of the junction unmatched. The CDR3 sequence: CASSWVTGETGELFF. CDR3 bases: TGCGCCAGCAGCTGGGTTACAGGGGAAACCGGGGAGCTGTTTTTT.